This record looks at one TCR beta chain sequence and its context. Looked up from germline, CDR1 is PRHDT and CDR2 is FYEKMQ (reference sequence). This CDR3 contains 14 residues. V was trimmed by 4 bases and J by 0 bases, leaving 8 bases between them. The record originates from a study of blood T cell repertoires in COVID-19. As for the study in general: The United States, Italy and Spain supplied acute and convalescent COVID-19 samples.

Authors' processing steps: Amplification of reference gene primers provided the estimated nucleated cell counts. The method was immunoSEQ multiplex PCR; TCRdb's version includes in-frame clones alone and lacks a portion of them. V and J calls and clone size come straight from that table; D and trimming were deduced from the DNA. Altogether some 78,000 clones are present, about 90% being singletons, with the ten largest covering 4.3%. Sequenced: peripheral blood. The rearrangement links TRBV13 to TRBJ2-3, with unresolved D. This clonotype originated in a woman of 80 years or more with active or convalescent COVID-19. As DNA, the CDR3 is TGTGCCAGCAGCTACACTACTAGCACAGATACGCAGTATTTT. Its translation is CASSYTTSTDTQYF.